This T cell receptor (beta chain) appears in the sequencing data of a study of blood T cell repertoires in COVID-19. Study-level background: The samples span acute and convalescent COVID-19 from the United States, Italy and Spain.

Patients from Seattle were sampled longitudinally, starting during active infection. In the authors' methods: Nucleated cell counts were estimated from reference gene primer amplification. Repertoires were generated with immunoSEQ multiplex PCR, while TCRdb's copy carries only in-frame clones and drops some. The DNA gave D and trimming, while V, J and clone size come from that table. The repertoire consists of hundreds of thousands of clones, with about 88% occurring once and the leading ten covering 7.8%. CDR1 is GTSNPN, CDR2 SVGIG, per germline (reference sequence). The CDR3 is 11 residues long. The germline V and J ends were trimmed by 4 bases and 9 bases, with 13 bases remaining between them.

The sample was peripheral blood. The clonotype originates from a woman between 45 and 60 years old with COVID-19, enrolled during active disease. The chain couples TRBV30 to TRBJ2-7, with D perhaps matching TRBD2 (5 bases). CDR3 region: CAWIPFGGQYF. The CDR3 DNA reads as TGTGCCTGGATCCCCTTTGGAGGGCAGTACTTC.